The rows below give T cell receptor beta chains drawn from one sample of a study of technical replicates of blood from a handful of donors. Generated by immunoSEQ multiplex PCR, the TCRdb table keeps only in-frame clones and is missing some. This sample has 75,000 to 90,000 clones, with 75% to 95% found just once. Material: T cells isolated from PBMCs. The source is a human donor in good health. The CDR3 runs from the conserved cysteine through the conserved F or W. Each record gives: J gene, V gene, D gene, clone size, CDR3 DNA, CDR3 protein. The D gene is left open where the match is weak. Only part of the rows carry a size: once, few, many, or a class if the clone is expanded.

J: TRBJ2-5
V: TRBV4-1
D: .
size: .
DNA: TGCGCCAGCAGCCAGGGGGGGCCAGAGACCCAGTACTTC
CDR3: CASSQGGPETQYF

J: TRBJ1-1
V: TRBV6-4
D: .
size: .
DNA: TGTGCCAGCACTCCCGCTGGGCGGGGATTCCACACTGAAGCTTTCTTT
CDR3: CASTPAGRGFHTEAFF

J: TRBJ1-1
V: TRBV6-5
D: .
size: .
DNA: TGTGCCAGCAGTACCGGGTCAGGGGCAGGGGCTGAAGCTTTCTTT
CDR3: CASSTGSGAGAEAFF

J: TRBJ2-3
V: TRBV29-1
D: TRBD1
size: .
DNA: TGCAGCGTCCGACAGGGGGCCAGCACAGATACGCAGTATTTT
CDR3: CSVRQGASTDTQYF

J: TRBJ1-4
V: TRBV9
D: TRBD1
size: once
DNA: TGTGCCAGCAGCGTAGATGGACAGGGAGATGAAAAACTGTTTTTT
CDR3: CASSVDGQGDEKLFF

J: TRBJ2-5
V: TRBV5-1
D: TRBD1
size: .
DNA: TGCGCCAGCAGCATGACAGGGTCCAAAGAGACCCAGTACTTC
CDR3: CASSMTGSKETQYF

J: TRBJ1-5
V: TRBV19
D: TRBD1
size: .
DNA: TGTGCCAGTATCACTCGGACAGGGGACTTCGGGTTCCAGCCCCAGCATTTT
CDR3: CASITRTGDFGFQPQHF

J: TRBJ1-1
V: TRBV28
D: .
size: .
DNA: TGTGCCAGCAGTTTAGCAGGGGTGGCTAACACTGAAGCTTTCTTT
CDR3: CASSLAGVANTEAFF

J: TRBJ1-6
V: TRBV5-1
D: .
size: .
DNA: TGCGCCAGCAGCTTGGGGGTAGGGGGAGTGTATTCACCCCTCCACTTT
CDR3: CASSLGVGGVYSPLHF

J: TRBJ2-7
V: TRBV7-6
D: TRBD1
size: .
DNA: TGTGCCAGCAGCAAGGGACAGGCATACGAGCAGTACTTC
CDR3: CASSKGQAYEQYF

J: TRBJ2-3
V: TRBV5-4
D: TRBD2
size: .
DNA: TGTGCCAGCAGCTTGCGAGCGGGAGGCCCAACAGATACGCAGTATTTT
CDR3: CASSLRAGGPTDTQYF

J: TRBJ1-1
V: TRBV5-5
D: TRBD1
size: .
DNA: TGTGCCAGCAGCTTGGACCTAACCACAGGGGTAGTGAACACTGAAGCTTTCTTT
CDR3: CASSLDLTTGVVNTEAFF

J: TRBJ2-5
V: TRBV14
D: .
size: .
DNA: TGTGCCAGCAGCCAAGCTCTCAGGGCGGTCCAAGAGACCCAGTACTTC
CDR3: CASSQALRAVQETQYF

J: TRBJ2-7
V: TRBV11-2
D: TRBD1
size: .
DNA: TGTGCCAGCAGCTTAATAGGGGGCTTGTCCTACGAGCAGTACTTC
CDR3: CASSLIGGLSYEQYF

J: TRBJ2-1
V: TRBV28
D: TRBD1
size: .
DNA: TGTGCCAGCAGTGGACCGGGACAGGCCGACAATGAGCAGTTCTTC
CDR3: CASSGPGQADNEQFF

J: TRBJ2-7
V: TRBV27
D: .
size: medium-sized
DNA: TGTGCCAGCAGTTTATCTAGCGCCCCCTACGAGCAGTACTTC
CDR3: CASSLSSAPYEQYF

J: TRBJ2-3
V: TRBV6-1
D: TRBD2
size: .
DNA: TGTGCCAGCAGTGAATTCTGGCGGGGGGGCACAGATACGCAGTATTTT
CDR3: CASSEFWRGGTDTQYF

J: TRBJ2-7
V: TRBV7-2
D: .
size: few
DNA: TGTGCCAGCAGCTTAACACGGGCAGGGGCCTACGAGCAGTACTTC
CDR3: CASSLTRAGAYEQYF

J: TRBJ2-4
V: TRBV5-1
D: .
size: .
DNA: TGCGCCAGCAGCTTGGAAGGGGGGGTATTCCCCAAAAACATTCAGTACTTC
CDR3: CASSLEGGVFPKNIQYF

J: TRBJ2-7
V: TRBV28
D: .
size: .
DNA: TGTGCCAGCGGGGACTGGAACTACGAGCAGTACTTC
CDR3: CASGDWNYEQYF

J: TRBJ1-1
V: TRBV6-5
D: TRBD1
size: .
DNA: TGTGCCAGCAACAGCTTGAACAGGGGGACTGAAGCTTTCTTT
CDR3: CASNSLNRGTEAFF

J: TRBJ2-3
V: TRBV27
D: .
size: once
DNA: TGTGCCAGCAGTCTGCAACAGGGCACAGATACGCAGTATTTT
CDR3: CASSLQQGTDTQYF

J: TRBJ1-3
V: TRBV10-3
D: TRBD1
size: few
DNA: TGTGCCATCAGTGACGGGACAGGCAGGGGTTCTGGAAGAAACACCATATATTTT
CDR3: CAISDGTGRGSGRNTIYF

J: TRBJ2-3
V: TRBV25-1
D: .
size: .
DNA: TGTGCCAGCAGTGAAACGGCAGGTAGCACAGATACGCAGTATTTT
CDR3: CASSETAGSTDTQYF

J: TRBJ2-1
V: TRBV19
D: .
size: few
DNA: TGTGCCAGTAGTTGGGGGCATGAGCAGTTCTTC
CDR3: CASSWGHEQFF

J: TRBJ2-7
V: TRBV19
D: TRBD2
size: .
DNA: TGTGCCAGTAGTACAGGGACTAGCGCCTACGAGCAGTACTTC
CDR3: CASSTGTSAYEQYF

J: TRBJ1-1
V: TRBV11-2
D: .
size: few
DNA: TGTGCCAGCAGCTTTCTTCTCCTCTCTATGAACACTGAAGCTTTCTTT
CDR3: CASSFLLLSMNTEAFF

J: TRBJ1-5
V: TRBV28
D: .
size: .
DNA: TGTGCCAGCAGTTTACAGGGTTCGGTCGGCAATCAGCCCCAGCATTTT
CDR3: CASSLQGSVGNQPQHF

J: TRBJ2-1
V: TRBV4-1
D: TRBD1
size: .
DNA: TGCGCCAGCAGCCAAGCCGGACAGGGCTCCTACAATGAGCAGTTCTTC
CDR3: CASSQAGQGSYNEQFF

J: TRBJ2-1
V: TRBV4-1
D: .
size: .
DNA: TGCGCCAGCAGCCGCAGTATGAAACAGGGAGCATACAATGAGCAGTTCTTC
CDR3: CASSRSMKQGAYNEQFF

J: TRBJ2-4
V: TRBV6-8
D: .
size: .
DNA: TGTGCCAGCAGTTACTCCGGCAGGAACATTCAGTACTTC
CDR3: CASSYSGRNIQYF

J: TRBJ1-1
V: TRBV2
D: .
size: .
DNA: TGTGCCAGCAGTGAAAGAAGCCCCTCGGGGACTGAAGCTTTCTTT
CDR3: CASSERSPSGTEAFF

J: TRBJ2-2
V: TRBV2
D: TRBD1
size: once
DNA: TGTGCCAGCATCACAGGGGCGAACACCGGGGAGCTGTTTTTT
CDR3: CASITGANTGELFF